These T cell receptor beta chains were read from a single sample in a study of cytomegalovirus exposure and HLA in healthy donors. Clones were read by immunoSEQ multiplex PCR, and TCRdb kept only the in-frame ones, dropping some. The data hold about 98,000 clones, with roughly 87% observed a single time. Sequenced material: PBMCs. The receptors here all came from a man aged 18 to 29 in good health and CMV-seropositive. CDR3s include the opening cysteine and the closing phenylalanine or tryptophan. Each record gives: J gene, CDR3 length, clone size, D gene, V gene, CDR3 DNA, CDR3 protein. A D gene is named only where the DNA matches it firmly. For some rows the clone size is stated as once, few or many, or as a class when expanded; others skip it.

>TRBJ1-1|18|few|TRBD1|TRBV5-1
TGCGCCAGCAGCTTGGCAATCGGCAGGGGGGAGGTTAACACTGAAGCTTTCTTT
CASSLAIGRGEVNTEAFF
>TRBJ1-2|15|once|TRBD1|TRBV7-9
TGTGCCAGCAGCTTAGAAAGGGGGCTAGTGACCGACTACACCTTC
CASSLERGLVTDYTF
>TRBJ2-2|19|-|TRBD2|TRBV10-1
TGCGCCAGCAGTGAATATCCCCCCCGAACGGGAGGGCCAACCGGGGAGCTGTTTTTT
CASSEYPPRTGGPTGELFF
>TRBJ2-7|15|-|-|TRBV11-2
TGTGCCAGCAGCCAAGGGTCCTTAGCGAACTACGAGCAGTACTTC
CASSQGSLANYEQYF
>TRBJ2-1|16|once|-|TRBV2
TGTGCCAGCAGTGAGCCAAGCGGCAGCTCCTACAATGAGCAGTTCTTC
CASSEPSGSSYNEQFF
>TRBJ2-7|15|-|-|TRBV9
TGTGCCAGCAGCGAGTCCGGGACATCCAACTACGAGCAGTACTTC
CASSESGTSNYEQYF
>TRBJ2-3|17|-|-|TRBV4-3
TGCGCCAGCAGCCAATCAATAGGGGTCCGTAGCACAGATACGCAGTATTTT
CASSQSIGVRSTDTQYF
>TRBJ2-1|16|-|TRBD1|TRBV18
TGTGCCAGCTCACCAACAGGGACAGGGGGCGCGGGTGAGCAGTTCTTC
CASSPTGTGGAGEQFF
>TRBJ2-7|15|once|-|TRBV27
TGTGCCAGCAGTTTATCGCTTGGACAGCTCTACGAGCAGTACTTC
CASSLSLGQLYEQYF
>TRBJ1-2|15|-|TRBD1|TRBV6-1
TGTGCCAGCAGTGTGGGACAGGGGGCTATCTATGGCTACACCTTC
CASSVGQGAIYGYTF
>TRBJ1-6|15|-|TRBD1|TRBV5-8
TGTGCCAGCAGCTACGGACAGGGTAGCAGTTCACCCCTCCACTTT
CASSYGQGSSSPLHF
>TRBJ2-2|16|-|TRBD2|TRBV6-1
TGTGCCAGCAGTGAATTAGCCGGGAGGGGCGCCGGGGAGCTGTTTTTT
CASSELAGRGAGELFF
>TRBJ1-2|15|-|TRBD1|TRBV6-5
TGTGCCAGCAGTTACTCTGGGACAGCGACCTATGGCTACACCTTC
CASSYSGTATYGYTF
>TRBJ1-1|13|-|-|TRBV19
TGTGCCAGTAGTATAACAGGGAACACTGAAGCTTTCTTT
CASSITGNTEAFF
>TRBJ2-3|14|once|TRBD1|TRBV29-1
TGCAGCGTTGTGAGGGGGCCCAGCACAGATACGCAGTATTTT
CSVVRGPSTDTQYF
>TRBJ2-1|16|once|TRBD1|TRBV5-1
TGCGCCAGCAGCATTACCGGGACAGGGACTTACAATGAGCAGTTCTTC
CASSITGTGTYNEQFF
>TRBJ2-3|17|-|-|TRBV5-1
TGCGCCAGCAGCTTGGAAGGTTTCGGGGGTTTCACAGATACGCAGTATTTT
CASSLEGFGGFTDTQYF
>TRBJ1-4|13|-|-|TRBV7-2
TGTGCCAGCAGCTTATACTCCGGTGAAAAACTGTTTTTT
CASSLYSGEKLFF
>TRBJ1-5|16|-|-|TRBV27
TGTGCCAGCAGTTTCGGCGGGCAATCGGGCAATCAGCCCCAGCATTTT
CASSFGGQSGNQPQHF
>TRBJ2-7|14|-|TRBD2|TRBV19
TGTGCCAGTAGTGTGGCGGGAGGGTCCTACGAGCAGTACTTC
CASSVAGGSYEQYF
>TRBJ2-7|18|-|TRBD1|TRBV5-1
TGCGCCAGCAGCTTGTGGAGTGACGGGACAGGGTTGGACTACGAGCAGTACTTC
CASSLWSDGTGLDYEQYF
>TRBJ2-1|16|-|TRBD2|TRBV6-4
TGTGCCAGCAGTGGTACCGGGACTAGCTCCTACAATGAGCAGTTCTTC
CASSGTGTSSYNEQFF